This entry concerns a single TCR beta chain. The antigen remains undetermined. The sample belongs to a study of OX40 agonist ivuxolimab in advanced cancers. Findings and caveats of the study: It was not determined which antigens were specifically recognized by the peripheral T cells that had undergone clonal expansion.

The CDR3 is 16 amino acids. Data came from immunoSEQ multiplex PCR; TCRdb stores just in-frame clones and leaves some out. The sample consists of some 100,000 clones, about 92% of them appearing once. Specimen: CD4+ or CD8+ T cells sorted from blood, collected in a trial of the OX40 agonist ivuxolimab. The sequence was obtained from an adult with an advanced solid tumor such as melanoma, head and neck, liver or kidney cancer. The gene calls are TRBV21-1 and TRBJ2-3; the D call in the table, TRBD2, was not verified against the DNA. TRBV21-1 constitutes a pseudogene. CDR3 sequence (DNA): TGTGCCCGCCCCTCGACTAGCGGGTGTCGCACAGATACGCAGTATTTT. Translation gives CARPSTSGCRTDTQYF.